These 20 T cell receptor beta chains were sequenced from one sample in a study of Graves' ophthalmopathy and Graves' hyperthyroidism. The TCR beta CDR3 regions underwent amplification from RNA transcripts. HTBI primers primed a first-round RT-PCR, and a second-round multiplex PCR followed. Each CDR3 protein is one row after TCRdb ran MiXCR on the multiplex PCR reads. Of a few hundred thousand distinct CDR3 sequences in the sample, 15% to 19% were seen once. Sequencing input: peripheral blood. All receptors derive from a woman under 30 with stable Graves' hyperthyroidism.

This clonotype was observed at least ten times. V is TRBV6-2 or TRBV6-3 and J is TRBJ1-1; D not resolved. The CDR3 has 15 residues. Germline values: CDR1 MNHEY, CDR2 SVGEGT. Trimming left V 5 bases short and J 9 bases short, with 22 bases between. CDR3 sequence reads: CASSLPGRPPLKAFF. CDR3 coding DNA: TGTGCCAGCAGTCTCCCGGGCCGACCCCCACTGAAAGCTTTCTTT.

The gene calls are TRBV7-6 and TRBJ2-4, with unresolved D. This CDR3 contains 13 residues. Germline V gene data show CDR1 as SGHVS and CDR2 as FNYEAQ. Between the trimmed V and J ends, which lost 0 bases and 6 bases, there was a span of 6 bases. Written as DNA, the CDR3 is TGTGCCAGCAGCTTAGCGGAGACAAACATTCAGTACTTC. Its translation: CASSLAETNIQYF.

This clonotype was found a few times. This may come from a read error, since a much larger clone is one base off. The rearrangement links TRBV7-8 to TRBJ2-2; possibly TRBD2 for D (6 bases). The CDR3 spans 13 residues. CDR1 and CDR2 (germline): SGHVS, FQNEAQ. In DNA form, the CDR3 reads TGTGCCAGCAGCGGCGGAGGGGCCGGGGAGCTGTTGTTT. It translates to CASSGGGAGELLF.

The J gene is TRBJ1-1, the V gene TRBV5-1, with D unresolved. V gave up 3 bases and J gave up 2 bases, with 14 bases separating them. Germline V CDR1 and CDR2: SGHRS, YFSETQ. The CDR3 totals 15 residues. CDR3 in amino acids: CASSSRSRTNTEAFF. For the CDR3, the DNA is TGCGCCAGCAGCTCTAGGAGCCGGACCAACACTGAAGCTTTCTTT.

This clonotype appeared many times. The genes are TRBV6-1 and TRBJ1-5; D is ambiguous. This CDR3 region has 16 residues. Per germline, CDR1 MNHNS and CDR2 SASEGT. V dropped 0 bases and J dropped 6 bases, with 15 bases sitting between them. CDR3 DNA: TGTGCCAGCAGTGAAGCTGGGATTCTAGTCAGTCAGCCCCAGCATTTT. The encoded protein is CASSEAGILVSQPQHF.

The chain couples TRBV25-1 to TRBJ2-5, with 9 bases lining up with TRBD2. Trimming took 4 bases from V and 5 from J; bases not matched to a gene: 11. Per the germline V gene, CDR1 is MGHDK and CDR2 is SYGVNS. The CDR3 is 16 amino acids. The CDR3 loop is CASSGVPGLAPETQYF. The CDR3 region has the DNA TGTGCCAGCAGTGGCGTGCCGGGACTAGCCCCGGAGACCCAGTACTTC.

This clonotype was seen just once. A much larger clone lies a single base off, so this may be a read error. The chain combines TRBV19 with TRBJ1-2; TRBD1 might be the D (6 bases). Germline V lookup: CDR1 LNHDA, CDR2 SQIVND (reference sequence). The CDR3 spans 12 residues. CDR3 in amino acids: CASSQGPGGCTF. CDR3 in DNA: TGTGCCAGTAGTCAGGGGCCCGGTGGCTGCACCTTC.

Comments on this clonotype: The germline gene is not matched at one end of the junction; a read error may be the cause. The rearrangement uses TRBV28 and TRBJ2-7; no reliable D call. The CDR3 runs 13 residues. Germline CDR1 is MDHEN and CDR2 is SYDVKM. CDR3 in amino acids: CASKKVNSYDQYF. In DNA, the CDR3 is TGTGCCAGCAAGAAGGTCAACTCCTACGATCAGTACTTC.

The chain has TRBV7-2 and TRBJ1-1, with D possibly TRBD1 on 5 matching bases. V dropped 5 bases and J dropped 6 bases, with 10 bases sitting between them. The V gene's germline CDR1 is SGHTA and CDR2 FQGNSA. The CDR3 extends over 12 amino acids. In DNA form, the CDR3 reads TGTGCCAGCAGCCCGGGACGGCCTGAAGCTTTCTTT. It is translated as CASSPGRPEAFF.

This clonotype has at least ten counts. The gene calls are TRBV5-6 and TRBJ1-2; weak D call: TRBD1 (6 bases). This CDR3 spans 14 amino acids. Germline V gene data show CDR1 as SGHDT and CDR2 as YYEEEE. Trimming shortened V by 6 bases and J by 4 bases, and 16 bases separated the two germline ends. The CDR3 loop is CASIWRGKSYGYTF. CDR3 DNA sequence: TGTGCCAGCATCTGGAGGGGGAAGAGCTATGGCTACACCTTC.

This clonotype showed up many times. This rearrangement joins TRBV6-5 to TRBJ2-7; the match to TRBD1 covers 9 bases. The CDR3 is 15 residues long. CDR1 and CDR2 (germline): MNHEY, SVGAGI. Trimming cost V 4 bases and J 5 bases; bases outside gene matches: 9. CDR3 in amino acids: CASSFPGQGVDEQYF. The CDR3 region has the DNA TGTGCCAGCAGTTTCCCGGGACAGGGTGTAGACGAGCAGTACTTC.

This clonotype has just a few counts. The chain is built from TRBV6-1 and TRBJ1-1; 7 nucleotides line up with TRBD1. Germline assignment: CDR1 MNHNS and CDR2 SASEGT. CDR3 length: 14 residues. V lost 5 bases, J lost 8 bases, and 11 bases stayed unmatched. The CDR3: CASSIRGLKPEAFF. CDR3 nucleotide sequence: TGTGCCAGCAGTATTAGGGGGCTCAAACCCGAAGCTTTCTTT.

This clonotype was detected many times. V usage is TRBV19 and J usage is TRBJ1-1, with unresolved D. The V gene's germline CDR1 is LNHDA and CDR2 SQIVND (reference sequence). The CDR3 is 16 amino acids. With 2 bases removed from V and 4 bases from J, the gap between germline ends came to 17 bases. The CDR3 DNA is TGTGCCAGTAGTATAACCCTGAGGGTCCCGGTCACTGAAGCTTTCTTT. It translates to CASSITLRVPVTEAFF. Full variable domain (missing parts from reference TRBV19 and TRBJ1-1): DGGITQSPKYLFRKEGQNVTLSCEQNLNHDAMYWYRQDPGQGLRLIYYSQIVNDFQKGDIAEGYSVSREKKESFPLTVTSAQKNPTAFYLCASSITLRVPVTEAFFGQGTRLTVV.

This clonotype was counted many times. The rearrangement joins TRBV4-1 to TRBJ1-5, with 11 bases that match TRBD1. The ends lost 3 bases at V and 6 bases at J; junction bases unmatched: 1. This CDR3 spans 14 amino acids. Germline V CDR1 and CDR2: MGHRA, YSYEKL. The CDR3 reads CASSQGTGGQPQHF. CDR3 sequence (DNA): TGCGCCAGCAGCCAGGGGACAGGGGGTCAGCCCCAGCATTTT.

This clonotype was observed many times. The gene calls are TRBV6-2 or TRBV6-3 and TRBJ1-6, with D possibly TRBD1 on 6 matching bases. The V gene's germline CDR1 is MNHEY and CDR2 SVGEGT. This CDR3 has 14 amino acids. Trimming took off 2 bases at V and 7 bases at J, with 9 bases between the two ends. The CDR3 here is CASSYGDINSPLHF. As DNA, the CDR3 is TGTGCCAGCAGTTACGGGGACATCAATTCACCCCTCCACTTT.

The table lists this clonotype with many counts. The V gene is TRBV6-1, the J gene TRBJ1-5; 9 nucleotides match TRBD1. This CDR3 spans 15 amino acids. V shed 6 bases and J 1 base; nucleotides not matched to a gene: 4. Germline CDR1 MNHNS, CDR2 SASEGT. The CDR3 region is CASSRGTGSNQPQHF. The CDR3 DNA follows: TGTGCCAGCAGCCGGGGGACAGGGAGCAATCAGCCCCAGCATTTT.

This clonotype has at least ten counts. This sequence joins TRBV6-1 and TRBJ1-2; D uncertain. Trimming shortened V by 6 bases and J by 4 bases, and 9 bases separated the two germline ends. CDR1 is MNHNS, CDR2 SASEGT, per germline. CDR3 length equals 12 residues. CDR3 in amino acids: CASRSLSYGYTF. CDR3 bases: TGTGCCAGCAGAAGCCTCTCCTATGGCTACACCTTC.

The rearrangement joins TRBV5-1 to TRBJ1-1; 7 bases align to TRBD1. CDR3 length equals 13 residues. The germline V gene encodes CDR1 SGHRS and CDR2 YFSETQ. J was trimmed by 6 bases and V by 0 bases; bases with no gene match: 2. Written as DNA, the CDR3 is TGCGCCAGCAGCTTGGGGGACAGACCTGAAGCTTTCTTT. Residues: CASSLGDRPEAFF. Full variable domain (remainder filled in from reference TRBV5-1 and TRBJ1-1): KAGVTQTPRYLIKTRGQQVTLSCSPISGHRSVSWYQQTPGQGLQFLFEYFSETQRNKGNFPGRFSGRQFSNSRSEMNVSTLELGDSALYLCASSLGDRPEAFFGQGTRLTVV.

The chain is built from TRBV12-3 or TRBV12-4 and TRBJ1-1; a weak D match, TRBD1 (5 bases). Trimming stripped 3 bases from V and 7 bases from J, with 12 bases between. There are 13 residues in the CDR3. As DNA, the CDR3 is TGTGCCAGCAGTTTTCTGGGGGTGGATGAAGCTTTCTTT. It encodes CASSFLGVDEAFF.

This clonotype has more than one count but fewer than ten. The rearrangement uses TRBV9 and TRBJ1-2; TRBD1 matches at 7 bases. This CDR3 is built from 15 residues. Germline CDR1 is SGDLS and CDR2 is YYNGEE. The J segment lost 4 bases and the V segment lost 0 bases, leaving 6 bases of the junction unmatched. The CDR3 coding sequence is TGTGCCAGCAGCGTAGGAGTGGGACAGAGCTATGGCTACACCTTC. Translating it yields CASSVGVGQSYGYTF.